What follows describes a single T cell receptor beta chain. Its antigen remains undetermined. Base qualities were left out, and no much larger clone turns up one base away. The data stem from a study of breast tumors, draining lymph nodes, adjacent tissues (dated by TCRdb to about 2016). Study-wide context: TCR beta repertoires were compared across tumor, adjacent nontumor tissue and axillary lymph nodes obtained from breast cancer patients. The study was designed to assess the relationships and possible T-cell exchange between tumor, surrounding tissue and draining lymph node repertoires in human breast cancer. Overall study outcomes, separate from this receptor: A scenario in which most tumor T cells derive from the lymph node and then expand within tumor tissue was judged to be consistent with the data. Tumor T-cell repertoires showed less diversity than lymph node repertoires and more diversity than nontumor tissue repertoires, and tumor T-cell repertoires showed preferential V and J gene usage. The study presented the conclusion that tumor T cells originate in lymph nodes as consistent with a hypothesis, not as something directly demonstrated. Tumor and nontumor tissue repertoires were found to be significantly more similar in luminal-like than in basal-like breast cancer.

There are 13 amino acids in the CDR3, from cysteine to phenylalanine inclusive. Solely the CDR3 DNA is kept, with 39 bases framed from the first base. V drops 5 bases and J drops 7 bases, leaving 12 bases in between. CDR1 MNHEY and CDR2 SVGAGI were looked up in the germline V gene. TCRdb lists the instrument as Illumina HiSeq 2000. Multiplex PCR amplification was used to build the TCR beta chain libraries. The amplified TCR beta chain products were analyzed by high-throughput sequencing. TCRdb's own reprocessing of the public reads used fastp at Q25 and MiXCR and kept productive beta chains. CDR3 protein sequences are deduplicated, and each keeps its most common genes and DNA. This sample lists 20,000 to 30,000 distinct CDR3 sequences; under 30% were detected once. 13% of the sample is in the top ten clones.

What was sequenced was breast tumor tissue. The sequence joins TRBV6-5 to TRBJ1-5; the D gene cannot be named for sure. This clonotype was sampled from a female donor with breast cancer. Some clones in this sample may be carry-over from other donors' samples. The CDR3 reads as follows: CASSRDRVQPQHF. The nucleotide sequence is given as TGTGCCAGCAGTCGAGACCGAGTCCAGCCCCAGCATTTT.